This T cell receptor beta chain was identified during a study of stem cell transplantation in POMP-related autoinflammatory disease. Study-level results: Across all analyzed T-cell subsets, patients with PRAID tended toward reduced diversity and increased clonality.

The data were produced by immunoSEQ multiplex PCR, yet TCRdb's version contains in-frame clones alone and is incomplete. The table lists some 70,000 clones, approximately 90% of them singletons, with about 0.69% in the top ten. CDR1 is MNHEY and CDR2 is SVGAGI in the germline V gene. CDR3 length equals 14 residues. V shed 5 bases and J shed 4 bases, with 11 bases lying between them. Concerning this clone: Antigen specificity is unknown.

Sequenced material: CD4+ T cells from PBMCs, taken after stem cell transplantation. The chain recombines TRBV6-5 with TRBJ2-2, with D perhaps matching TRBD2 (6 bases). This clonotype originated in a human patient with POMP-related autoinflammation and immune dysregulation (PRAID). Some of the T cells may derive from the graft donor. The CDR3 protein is CASSPSTSTGELFF. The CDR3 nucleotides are TGTGCCAGCAGTCCTTCGACTAGCACCGGGGAGCTGTTTTTT.